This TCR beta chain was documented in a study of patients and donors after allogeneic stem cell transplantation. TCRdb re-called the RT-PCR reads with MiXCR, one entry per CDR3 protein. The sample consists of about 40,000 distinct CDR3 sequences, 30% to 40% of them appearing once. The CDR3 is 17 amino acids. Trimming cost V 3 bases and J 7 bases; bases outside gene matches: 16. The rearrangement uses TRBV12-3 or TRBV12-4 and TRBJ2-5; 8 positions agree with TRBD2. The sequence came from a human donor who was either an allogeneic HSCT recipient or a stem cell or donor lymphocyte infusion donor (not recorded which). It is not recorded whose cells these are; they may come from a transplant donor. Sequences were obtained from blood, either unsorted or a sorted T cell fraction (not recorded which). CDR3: CASSLRMTSAEWGTQYF. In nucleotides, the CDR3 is TGTGCCAGCAGTTTGAGAATGACTAGCGCAGAGTGGGGGACCCAGTACTTC.